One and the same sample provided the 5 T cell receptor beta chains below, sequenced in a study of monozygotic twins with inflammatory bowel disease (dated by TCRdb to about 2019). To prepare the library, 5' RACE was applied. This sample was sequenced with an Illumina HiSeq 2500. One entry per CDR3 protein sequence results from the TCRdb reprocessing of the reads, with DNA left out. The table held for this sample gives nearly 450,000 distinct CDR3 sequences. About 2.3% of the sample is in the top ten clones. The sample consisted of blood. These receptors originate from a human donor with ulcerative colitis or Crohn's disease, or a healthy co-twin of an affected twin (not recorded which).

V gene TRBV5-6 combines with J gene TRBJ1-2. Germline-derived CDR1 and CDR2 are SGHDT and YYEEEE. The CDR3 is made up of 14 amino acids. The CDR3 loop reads CASSLVGGPGGYTF.

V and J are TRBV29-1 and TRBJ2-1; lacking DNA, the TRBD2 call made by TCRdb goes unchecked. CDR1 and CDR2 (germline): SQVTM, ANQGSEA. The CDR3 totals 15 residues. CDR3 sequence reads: CSVEDLREEGNEQFF.

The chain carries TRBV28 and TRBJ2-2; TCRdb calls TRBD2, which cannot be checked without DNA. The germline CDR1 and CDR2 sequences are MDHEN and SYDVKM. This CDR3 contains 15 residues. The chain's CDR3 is CASRSLARYTGELFF.

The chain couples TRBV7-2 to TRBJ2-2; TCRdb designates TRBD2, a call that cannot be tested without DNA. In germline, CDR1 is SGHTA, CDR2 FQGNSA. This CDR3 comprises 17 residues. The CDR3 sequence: CASSPLRGRGWTGELFF.

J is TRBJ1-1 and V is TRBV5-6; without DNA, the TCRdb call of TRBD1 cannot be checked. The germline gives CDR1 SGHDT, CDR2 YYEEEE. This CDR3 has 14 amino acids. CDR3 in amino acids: CASSFGGQGASAFF.